Listed here are 20 T cell receptor beta chains from one sample, sequenced in a study of cytomegalovirus exposure and HLA in healthy donors. The study ran its PCR with 60 Vbeta and 13 Jbeta primers. Assay used: immunoSEQ multiplex PCR; TCRdb lists only in-frame clones, some missing. The sample includes 120,000 or so clones, around 75% of them seen just once. The source material was PBMCs. Receptors originate from a woman in her forties or fifties in good health and CMV-seropositive.

This clone has more than one count but fewer than ten. The chain employs TRBV2 and TRBJ2-7; 7 nucleotides agree with TRBD1. Trimming removed 3 bases from V and 4 bases from J; junction bases left unmatched: 3. CDR1 and CDR2 from the germline V gene are SNHLY and FYNNEI. The CDR3 runs 13 residues. The CDR3 DNA reads as TGTGCCAGCAGTGAGAGGGGGCGTTACGAGCAGTACTTC. Protein product: CASSERGRYEQYF.

The chain uses TRBV11-3 and TRBJ2-7; 7 bases align to TRBD2. Germline CDR1 and CDR2: SGHNT and YENEEA. After removal of 5 bases from V and 2 bases from J, the junction contained 12 bases not matched to a gene. The CDR3 extends over 16 amino acids. The chain's CDR3 is CASSKYSGSATYEQYF. CDR3 DNA sequence: TGTGCCAGCAGCAAATATAGCGGGTCCGCAACCTACGAGCAGTACTTC.

The V call is TRBV2, the J call TRBJ1-2, with 7 bases identical to TRBD1. J lost 4 bases, V lost 6 bases, and 11 bases had no gene match. The V gene's germline CDR1 is SNHLY and CDR2 FYNNEI. The CDR3 is 15 residues long. Here the CDR3 reads CASSELGGRPYGYTF. The CDR3 DNA follows: TGTGCCAGCAGCGAGTTAGGGGGCAGGCCCTATGGCTACACCTTC.

The CDR3 DNA sequence: TGTGCCAGCAGAAAACAGGGGGCTTGGGAGCAGTACTTC. As protein: CASRKQGAWEQYF. V usage is TRBV6-5 and J usage is TRBJ2-5, with TRBD1 matching over 9 bases. The CDR3 is 13 amino acids. Losses at the gene ends were 6 bases for V and 11 bases for J; bases not matched to a gene: 10. CDR1 is MNHEY and CDR2 is SVGAGI in the germline V gene.

The chain couples TRBV5-1 to TRBJ1-2; 9 bases fit TRBD1. J gave up 4 bases and V 3 bases, and 7 bases lay outside the gene matches. CDR3 length equals 15 residues. From germline, CDR1 is SGHRS and CDR2 YFSETQ. CDR3 nucleotides: TGCGCCAGCAGCTACGAACAGGGGGCGGCCTATGGCTACACCTTC. Translated: CASSYEQGAAYGYTF.

The gene calls are TRBV6-1 and TRBJ2-1, with 13 bases that match TRBD2. V lost 0 bases to trimming and J lost 4 bases; unmatched junction nucleotides: 6. The V gene's germline CDR1 is MNHNS and CDR2 SASEGT. The CDR3 is made up of 18 amino acids. The CDR3 DNA reads TGTGCCAGCAGTGAAGCGCCAACTAGCGGGGGGGGTTACAATGAGCAGTTCTTC. This sequence encodes CASSEAPTSGGGYNEQFF.

The chain is built from TRBV2 and TRBJ2-2, with TRBD1 matching over 9 bases. The CDR3 totals 16 residues. The germline gives CDR1 SNHLY, CDR2 FYNNEI. V lost 6 bases, J lost 6 bases, and 11 bases stayed unmatched. Written as DNA, the CDR3 is TGTGCCAGCAGGATTCTAGGGACAGGGCTGCCCGGGGAGCTGTTTTTT. It specifies CASRILGTGLPGELFF.

Here the CDR3 reads CASSLRAQGTSGISYNEQFF. Written as DNA, the CDR3 is TGTGCCAGCAGCTTAAGAGCCCAAGGGACTAGCGGGATTTCATACAATGAGCAGTTCTTC. The chain links TRBV7-3 to TRBJ2-1; 13 nucleotides agree with TRBD2. The trim removed 1 base at V and 4 bases at J, leaving 13 bases unmatched. The CDR3 spans 20 residues. Germline V gives CDR1 SGHTA, CDR2 FQGTGA.

CDR3 sequence: CASSLSGTSTDTQYF. CDR3 DNA: TGTGCCAGCAGCTTGAGCGGAACTAGCACAGATACGCAGTATTTT. The rearrangement joins TRBV7-2 to TRBJ2-3, with D tentatively TRBD2 (5 bases). This CDR3 is 15 amino acids long. The V gene's germline CDR1 is SGHTA and CDR2 FQGNSA. The V end lost 3 bases, the J end lost 0 bases, and 10 bases lay between the germline ends.

The rearrangement joins TRBV30 to TRBJ1-1; TRBD1 agrees at 7 bases. Trimming removed 5 bases from V and 0 bases from J; junction bases left unmatched: 3. CDR3 length: 13 amino acids. Looked up from germline, CDR1 is GTSNPN and CDR2 is SVGIG (reference sequence). The CDR3 sequence: CAWGGQLNTEAFF. Written as DNA, the CDR3 is TGTGCCTGGGGGGGACAGCTGAACACTGAAGCTTTCTTT.

The rearrangement uses TRBV19 and TRBJ2-5; the D gene is possibly TRBD2 (5 bases). The germline CDR1 and CDR2 sequences are LNHDA and SQIVND (reference sequence). The CDR3 runs to 13 residues. Between the trimmed V and J ends, which lost 4 bases and 5 bases, there was a span of 11 bases. The CDR3 loop is CASSSGPGETQYF. Here the CDR3 DNA reads TGTGCCAGTAGTAGCGGGCCCGGGGAGACCCAGTACTTC.

The chain links TRBV5-1 to TRBJ1-5; 8 bases line up with TRBD1. Unmatched junction bases numbered 8, after V lost 4 bases and J lost 8 bases. This CDR3 is built from 14 residues. Germline values: CDR1 SGHRS, CDR2 YFSETQ. CDR3 sequence: CASSGGQAGEPQHF. The CDR3 bases are TGCGCCAGCAGCGGGGGACAGGCCGGGGAGCCCCAGCATTTT.

V is TRBV2 and J is TRBJ2-1; 7 bases match TRBD2. Trimming cost V 6 bases and J 0 bases; bases outside gene matches: 5. This CDR3 has 15 amino acids. The germline CDR1 and CDR2 sequences are SNHLY and FYNNEI. The CDR3 here is CASRSLAGSYNEQFF. Written as DNA, the CDR3 is TGTGCCAGCAGGAGTTTAGCGGGCTCCTACAATGAGCAGTTCTTC.

The J gene is TRBJ1-6, the V gene TRBV11-2; 8 nucleotides agree with TRBD1. CDR3 length: 15 residues. The V gene end was trimmed by 6 bases and the J gene end by 5 bases; junction bases not matched to a gene: 6. Germline-derived CDR1 and CDR2 are SGHAT and FQNNGV. CDR3 coding DNA: TGTGCCAGCAGAACACTGGACAGGGATAATTCACCCCTCCACTTT. The encoded protein is CASRTLDRDNSPLHF.

Relative to its sample, this clone is medium-sized. This sequence joins TRBV7-9 and TRBJ2-4; D is possibly TRBD2 (6 bases). CDR1 and CDR2 from the germline V gene are SEHNR and FQNEAQ (reference sequence). Trimming stripped 1 base from V and 1 base from J, with 14 bases between. There are 17 residues in the CDR3. In nucleotides, the CDR3 is TGTGCCAGCAGCTTAGGTGCGGGGCGAGGGGCCAAAAACATTCAGTACTTC. This encodes CASSLGAGRGAKNIQYF. Combining the CDR3 with reference TRBV7-9 and TRBJ2-4 gives the whole variable domain DTGVSQNPRHKITKRGQNVTFRCDPISEHNRLYWYRQTLGQGPEFLTYFQNEAQLEKSRLLSDRFSAERPKGSFSTLEIQRTEQGDSAMYLCASSLGAGRGAKNIQYFGAGTRLSVL.

This clone was observed a few times. The chain has TRBV4-1 and TRBJ2-3; 8 bases agree with TRBD1. The germline V gene has CDR1 MGHRA and CDR2 YSYEKL. The CDR3 spans 18 residues. The V gene end was trimmed by 1 base and the J gene end by 6 bases; junction bases not matched to a gene: 15. The CDR3 loop is CASSQGARDRRWRDTQYF. CDR3 bases: TGCGCCAGCAGCCAAGGGGCACGGGACAGGAGATGGAGGGATACGCAGTATTTT.

V is TRBV7-8 and J is TRBJ2-7, with D uncertain. Germline CDR1 and CDR2: SGHVS and FQNEAQ. Trimming shortened V by 3 bases and J by 2 bases, and 8 bases separated the two germline ends. This CDR3 comprises 13 residues. The CDR3 protein is CASSLLETYEQYF. CDR3 DNA sequence: TGTGCCAGCAGCTTGCTCGAGACCTACGAGCAGTACTTC.

The chain carries TRBV2 and TRBJ1-5; tentative D call: TRBD1 (5 bases). V dropped 1 base and J dropped 4 bases, with 11 bases sitting between them. CDR1 and CDR2 (germline): SNHLY, FYNNEI. This CDR3 is 15 amino acids long. Here the CDR3 reads CASSEGGAGNQPQHF. The CDR3 region has the DNA TGTGCCAGCAGTGAAGGCGGGGCCGGGAATCAGCCCCAGCATTTT.

This chain links TRBV5-1 with TRBJ1-2, with unresolved D. Germline V gene lookup returns CDR1 SGHRS and CDR2 YFSETQ. The CDR3 spans 13 residues. The V and J ends lost 4 bases and 6 bases respectively, with 13 bases between them. For the CDR3, the DNA is TGCGCCAGCAGCGTGACAATGGGCCATGGCTACACCTTC. Translated, it gives CASSVTMGHGYTF.

The chain combines TRBV5-4 with TRBJ2-3, with a tentative D call TRBD1 (5 bases). V was pared by 2 bases and J by 4 bases, with 11 bases between. The germline CDR1 and CDR2 sequences are SGHNT and YYREEE (reference sequence). The CDR3 is 14 amino acids. As DNA, the CDR3 is TGTGCCAGCAGCTTCGTCCAGGGCGCAGATACGCAGTATTTT. This gives the protein CASSFVQGADTQYF.